The sequence of this TCR beta chain was determined in a study of blood T cell repertoires in COVID-19. As processed by the authors: Amplification of reference gene primers was used by the study to estimate nucleated cell counts. The repertoire was sequenced with immunoSEQ multiplex PCR; TCRdb's copy has only in-frame clones and lacks some. V, J and clone size are those of that table, while D and trimming were read from the DNA. The data hold 200,000 to 300,000 clones, with around nine tenths observed a single time. Per the germline V gene, CDR1 is ENHRY and CDR2 is SYGVKD. Trimming pared 8 bases from V and 1 base from J, leaving 11 bases between. The CDR3 is 13 amino acids. Everyone who took part was roughly 18 to 90 years old, and they came from 24 US areas.

This TCR came from a woman under 30 who had recovered from COVID-19. Sequenced: PBMCs or T cells enriched from blood (not recorded which). V and J are TRBV10-3 and TRBJ1-1; D ambiguous. DNA of the CDR3: TGTGCCATCGGGGAGGTCGGGAACACTGAAGCTTTCTTT. It yields the protein CAIGEVGNTEAFF.